These T cell receptor beta chains were read from a single sample in a study of cytotoxic CD8 clonotypes in ibrutinib-treated CLL. The repertoire was sequenced with immunoSEQ multiplex PCR; TCRdb's copy has only in-frame clones and lacks some. Of about 45,000 clones listed, under 75% are singletons. This specimen was PBMCs, taken after 12 months of ibrutinib treatment. The receptors were gathered from a human donor with chronic lymphocytic leukemia. CDR3s include the opening cysteine and the closing phenylalanine or tryptophan. D genes are given only for firm matches. Some rows have no size entry. The others give once, few or many, or a class for an expanded clone.

.	.	TRBV9	TRBJ2-7	TGTGCCAGCAGCGTAGCCCCAACCGACAGAAATCACTTCTTC	CASSVAPTDRNHFF
TRBD1	.	TRBV6-1	TRBJ1-2	TGTGCCAGCAGACCGACGCGACAGGGTGGCGGCTACACCTTC	CASRPTRQGGGYTF
TRBD1	.	TRBV7-8	TRBJ2-7	TGTGCCAGCAGCTTGAGGGGACAGGGAGCCGAGCAGTACTTC	CASSLRGQGAEQYF
TRBD2	.	TRBV9	TRBJ2-1	TGTGCCAGCAGCGTATCCCCTGGGACTAGCGGGGGGGTCTCCTACAATGAGCAGTTCTTC	CASSVSPGTSGGVSYNEQFF
.	.	TRBV2	TRBJ2-5	TGTGCCAGCCAGTCTATTTCGGTGGTCGAGACCCAGTACTTC	CASQSISVVETQYF
.	.	TRBV6-1	TRBJ1-1	TGTGCCAGTCAGCCTATGAACACTGAAGCTTTCTTT	CASQPMNTEAFF
.	.	TRBV29-1	TRBJ2-3	TGCAGCGTTGAGACAGGAACCCGTGGGGATACGCAGTATTTT	CSVETGTRGDTQYF
.	few	TRBV19	TRBJ1-5	TGTGCCAGTATAACGGGGTCCCGTCGGCAGCCCCAGCATTTT	CASITGSRRQPQHF
.	few	TRBV7-3	TRBJ2-5	TGTGCCAGCAGCTTAATTGACCAAGAGACCCAGTACTTC	CASSLIDQETQYF
TRBD2	.	TRBV27	TRBJ2-5	TGTGCCAGCAGTTTAAAGGGACTAAAAGAGACCCAGTACTTC	CASSLKGLKETQYF
TRBD1	.	TRBV9	TRBJ1-6	TGTGCCAGCAGCGATAGACCCGGGACAGAGAATTCACCCCTCCACTTT	CASSDRPGTENSPLHF
TRBD1	.	TRBV18	TRBJ2-7	TGTGCCAGCTCACCAGGGACAGGGGCCGGCGAGCAGTACTTC	CASSPGTGAGEQYF
.	.	TRBV11-2	TRBJ1-2	TGTGCCAGCAGCCCTCTTGGGTGGGCTAACTATGGCTACACCTTC	CASSPLGWANYGYTF
.	.	TRBV27	TRBJ2-7	TGTGCCAGCAGTTGGGGTTTTGAGGAGCAGTACTTC	CASSWGFEEQYF
.	.	TRBV30	TRBJ1-3	TGTGCCTGGAGTGTACGAGGCACTGGAAACACCATATATTTT	CAWSVRGTGNTIYF
.	.	TRBV30	TRBJ1-2	TGTGCCTGGATAAAACAGATCCAATATGGCTACACCTTC	CAWIKQIQYGYTF
.	.	TRBV7-2	TRBJ2-3	TGTGCCAGCAGCTACCCAGCCCCAGTGGGAGATACGCAGTATTTT	CASSYPAPVGDTQYF
.	.	TRBV11-2	TRBJ1-3	TGTGCCAGCAGCTTAGGGCAGGGCTCTGGAAACACCATATATTTT	CASSLGQGSGNTIYF
.	.	TRBV7-3	TRBJ2-2	TGTGCCAGCAGCTCCCCCCTGGGCACCGGGGAGCTGTTTTTT	CASSSPLGTGELFF
.	once	TRBV2	TRBJ2-5	TGTGCCAGCAGTGGACCTAGCGATGAGACCCAGTACTTC	CASSGPSDETQYF
.	.	TRBV5-1	TRBJ1-5	TGCGCCAGCAGCTTGGCAACGGGGACTCAGCCCCAGCATTTT	CASSLATGTQPQHF